This T cell receptor beta chain was profiled in a study of cytotoxic CD8 clonotypes in ibrutinib-treated CLL. Study-wide background: Enrolment comprised roughly 11 relapsed/refractory and over 14 treatment-naive patients; 17 to 18 were IGHV unmutated. General study findings and limits: Clonality showed a rise at ibrutinib response that reversed toward baseline at progression. The study found baseline clonality above age-matched healthy donors, tracking circulating CD8+ T-cell counts.

The table came from immunoSEQ multiplex PCR; TCRdb's copy has only in-frame clones and leaves some out. The table has 130,000 or so clones, about 80% seen once. This CDR3 has 14 residues. Germline V gene sequence: CDR1 SGHRS, CDR2 YFSETQ. Trimming pared 6 bases from V and 5 bases from J, leaving 17 bases between. Remarks on this clone: Its antigen is not identified.

The TCR comes from a human donor with chronic lymphocytic leukemia. This specimen consisted of PBMCs, obtained after 12 months of ibrutinib treatment. This rearrangement joins TRBV5-1 to TRBJ1-1; maybe TRBD1 (6 bases). CDR3 bases: TGCGCCAGCACCCCCTATACAGGGCGGACTGAAGCTTTCTTT. This gives the protein CASTPYTGRTEAFF.